A selection of T cell receptor beta chains follows, all from one sample in a study of CD8 T cells in ankylosing spondylitis. TCRdb re-analysed the 5' RACE reads in MiXCR, keeping a single row per CDR3 protein. The sample carries under 250,000 distinct CDR3 sequences, 30% to 35% recorded once. The sequencing input was blood, either unsorted or a sorted T cell fraction (not recorded which). The receptors here all came from a male donor with ankylosing spondylitis or in good health (not recorded which). The CDR3 runs from the conserved cysteine through the conserved F or W. A D gene is named only where the DNA matches it firmly. The size field is filled for only some rows; it gives once, few, many or a size class.

CDR3 length: 13; V gene: TRBV27; J gene: TRBJ2-3; D gene: .; clone size: .; CDR3 protein: CASSLGAKDTQYF; CDR3 DNA: TGTGCCAGCAGTTTAGGAGCGAAAGATACGCAGTATTTT
CDR3 length: 15; V gene: TRBV27; J gene: TRBJ1-5; D gene: .; clone size: .; CDR3 protein: CASSNLGVINQPQHF; CDR3 DNA: TGTGCCAGCAGTAACCTGGGGGTCATCAATCAGCCCCAGCATTTT
CDR3 length: 12; V gene: TRBV6-6; J gene: TRBJ1-5; D gene: .; clone size: .; CDR3 protein: CAGRAGDQPQHF; CDR3 DNA: TGTGCCGGACGGGCAGGGGATCAGCCCCAGCATTTT
CDR3 length: 14; V gene: TRBV20-1; J gene: TRBJ1-4; D gene: .; clone size: .; CDR3 protein: CSASKQGYNEKLFF; CDR3 DNA: TGCAGTGCTAGTAAGCAGGGGTATAATGAAAAACTGTTTTTT
CDR3 length: 14; V gene: TRBV12-3/TRBV12-4; J gene: TRBJ2-2; D gene: TRBD2; clone size: .; CDR3 protein: CASSPGGGAGELFF; CDR3 DNA: TGTGCCAGCAGTCCGGGGGGTGGGGCCGGGGAGCTGTTTTTT
CDR3 length: 19; V gene: TRBV3-1; J gene: TRBJ2-6; D gene: .; clone size: .; CDR3 protein: CASSLIDRTLGSGANVLTF; CDR3 DNA: TGTGCCAGCAGTTTAATTGACAGGACGCTGGGCTCTGGGGCCAACGTCCTGACTTTC
CDR3 length: 11; V gene: TRBV20-1; J gene: TRBJ1-1; D gene: .; clone size: few; CDR3 protein: CRGVAHTEAFF; CDR3 DNA: TGCAGGGGTGTGGCGCACACTGAAGCTTTCTTT
CDR3 length: 14; V gene: TRBV15; J gene: TRBJ2-3; D gene: .; clone size: .; CDR3 protein: CATSLSGPTDTQYF; CDR3 DNA: TGTGCCACCAGCCTCAGCGGTCCGACAGATACGCAGTATTTT
CDR3 length: 14; V gene: TRBV12-3/TRBV12-4; J gene: TRBJ1-4; D gene: TRBD1; clone size: .; CDR3 protein: CASRGTGSNEKLFF; CDR3 DNA: TGTGCCAGCAGGGGGACAGGGTCCAATGAAAAACTGTTTTTT
CDR3 length: 12; V gene: TRBV7-8; J gene: TRBJ2-1; D gene: .; clone size: .; CDR3 protein: CASSLGYDEQFF; CDR3 DNA: TGTGCCAGCAGCTTAGGGTATGACGAGCAGTTCTTC
CDR3 length: 16; V gene: TRBV20-1; J gene: TRBJ1-2; D gene: TRBD1; clone size: few; CDR3 protein: CSARDRGRTYVVGYTF; CDR3 DNA: TGCAGTGCTAGAGACAGGGGGCGAACCTATGTCGTCGGCTACACCTTC
CDR3 length: 11; V gene: TRBV29-1; J gene: TRBJ2-1; D gene: .; clone size: many; CDR3 protein: CSVATYNEQFF; CDR3 DNA: TGCAGCGTTGCGACTTACAATGAGCAGTTCTTC
CDR3 length: 12; V gene: TRBV18; J gene: TRBJ1-1; D gene: .; clone size: .; CDR3 protein: CASAGLAGEAFF; CDR3 DNA: TGTGCCAGCGCGGGATTAGCCGGTGAAGCTTTCTTT
CDR3 length: 11; V gene: TRBV10-3; J gene: TRBJ1-1; D gene: .; clone size: few; CDR3 protein: CAISDQGGVFF; CDR3 DNA: TGTGCCATCAGTGACCAGGGAGGGGTTTTCTTT
CDR3 length: 14; V gene: TRBV27; J gene: TRBJ2-2; D gene: .; clone size: .; CDR3 protein: CTSNLGPNTGELFF; CDR3 DNA: TGCACCAGCAATTTAGGTCCCAACACCGGGGAGCTGTTTTTT
CDR3 length: 12; V gene: TRBV6-6; J gene: TRBJ2-7; D gene: .; clone size: .; CDR3 protein: CASSYPAYEQYF; CDR3 DNA: TGTGCCAGCAGTTACCCTGCCTACGAGCAGTACTTC
CDR3 length: 12; V gene: TRBV4-1; J gene: TRBJ2-5; D gene: .; clone size: few; CDR3 protein: CASSQEGETQYF; CDR3 DNA: TGCGCCAGCAGCCAAGAGGGGGAGACCCAGTACTTC
CDR3 length: 15; V gene: TRBV6-5; J gene: TRBJ2-2; D gene: .; clone size: few; CDR3 protein: CASSSTGTPVGELFF; CDR3 DNA: TGTGCCAGCAGTTCCACAGGAACACCGGTCGGGGAGCTGTTTTTT
CDR3 length: 13; V gene: TRBV12-3/TRBV12-4; J gene: TRBJ1-2; D gene: TRBD1; clone size: few; CDR3 protein: CASTVETGVDYTF; CDR3 DNA: TGTGCCAGCACCGTAGAGACAGGGGTTGACTACACCTTC
CDR3 length: 13; V gene: TRBV20-1; J gene: TRBJ1-4; D gene: .; clone size: many; CDR3 protein: CSARAGSNEKLFF; CDR3 DNA: TGCAGTGCTAGAGCAGGTTCTAATGAAAAACTGTTTTTT
CDR3 length: 16; V gene: TRBV20-1; J gene: TRBJ2-7; D gene: .; clone size: few; CDR3 protein: CSARAQVEADHYEQYF; CDR3 DNA: TGCAGTGCTAGAGCCCAGGTCGAGGCGGATCACTACGAGCAGTACTTC
CDR3 length: 14; V gene: TRBV27; J gene: TRBJ1-2; D gene: .; clone size: once; CDR3 protein: CASSPLDRIYGYTF; CDR3 DNA: TGTGCCAGCAGCCCACTCGACAGAATCTATGGCTACACCTTC
CDR3 length: 14; V gene: TRBV29-1; J gene: TRBJ1-2; D gene: .; clone size: .; CDR3 protein: CSVEVVIEGGGYTF; CDR3 DNA: TGCAGCGTTGAGGTGGTGATAGAGGGAGGTGGCTACACCTTC
CDR3 length: 14; V gene: TRBV29-1; J gene: TRBJ2-1; D gene: TRBD1; clone size: few; CDR3 protein: CSVAGQGTYNEQFF; CDR3 DNA: TGCAGCGTGGCGGGACAGGGCACCTACAATGAGCAGTTCTTC
CDR3 length: 18; V gene: TRBV4-1; J gene: TRBJ2-3; D gene: TRBD1; clone size: .; CDR3 protein: CASSLGPHRDRDSDTQYF; CDR3 DNA: TGCGCCAGCAGCCTGGGACCTCACCGGGACAGGGATTCGGATACGCAGTATTTT
CDR3 length: 13; V gene: TRBV12-3/TRBV12-4; J gene: TRBJ1-2; D gene: .; clone size: .; CDR3 protein: CASTVSQNYGYTF; CDR3 DNA: TGTGCCAGCACAGTTTCACAGAACTATGGCTACACCTTC
CDR3 length: 17; V gene: TRBV10-3; J gene: TRBJ1-4; D gene: TRBD1; clone size: .; CDR3 protein: CAISDRTGGRTNEKLFF; CDR3 DNA: TGTGCCATCAGTGACCGGACAGGGGGTCGGACTAATGAAAAACTGTTTTTT
CDR3 length: 13; V gene: TRBV9; J gene: TRBJ2-7; D gene: .; clone size: .; CDR3 protein: CASSVGGLGEQYF; CDR3 DNA: TGTGCCAGCAGCGTAGGGGGGTTGGGCGAGCAGTACTTC
CDR3 length: 15; V gene: TRBV7-3; J gene: TRBJ2-3; D gene: TRBD1; clone size: .; CDR3 protein: CASSLRDRFTDTQYF; CDR3 DNA: TGTGCCAGCAGCTTACGGGACAGATTCACAGATACGCAGTATTTT
CDR3 length: 16; V gene: TRBV20-1; J gene: TRBJ1-1; D gene: .; clone size: .; CDR3 protein: CSASPHGGAVGTEAFF; CDR3 DNA: TGCAGTGCTAGTCCCCATGGGGGGGCGGTTGGCACTGAAGCTTTCTTT
CDR3 length: 11; V gene: TRBV29-1; J gene: TRBJ2-7; D gene: .; clone size: few; CDR3 protein: CSVLTGSEQYF; CDR3 DNA: TGCAGCGTTTTAACAGGTAGCGAGCAGTACTTC
CDR3 length: 13; V gene: TRBV6-5; J gene: TRBJ2-7; D gene: .; clone size: .; CDR3 protein: CASSYGSRQKQYF; CDR3 DNA: TGTGCCAGCAGTTACGGCAGTCGACAGAAGCAGTACTTC
CDR3 length: 14; V gene: TRBV12-3/TRBV12-4; J gene: TRBJ2-7; D gene: .; clone size: .; CDR3 protein: CASSSSGVIREQYF; CDR3 DNA: TGTGCCAGCAGCTCCTCCGGGGTTATACGAGAGCAGTACTTC
CDR3 length: 15; V gene: TRBV27; J gene: TRBJ1-1; D gene: .; clone size: few; CDR3 protein: CASSSQWVPATEAFF; CDR3 DNA: TGTGCCAGCAGTTCCCAATGGGTCCCGGCCACTGAAGCTTTCTTT
CDR3 length: 13; V gene: TRBV6-1; J gene: TRBJ2-3; D gene: TRBD2; clone size: .; CDR3 protein: CASAGGGTDTQYF; CDR3 DNA: TGTGCCAGCGCCGGGGGGGGCACAGATACGCAGTATTTT
CDR3 length: 14; V gene: TRBV6-5; J gene: TRBJ1-5; D gene: .; clone size: .; CDR3 protein: CASSLSQINQPQHF; CDR3 DNA: TGTGCCAGCAGTTTGTCGCAAATCAATCAGCCCCAGCATTTT
CDR3 length: 14; V gene: TRBV5-6; J gene: TRBJ2-7; D gene: .; clone size: .; CDR3 protein: CASSLDLGLYEQYF; CDR3 DNA: TGTGCCAGCAGCTTGGATTTGGGACTCTACGAGCAGTACTTC
CDR3 length: 15; V gene: TRBV5-5; J gene: TRBJ1-5; D gene: .; clone size: .; CDR3 protein: CASSLYARENQPQHF; CDR3 DNA: TGTGCCAGCAGCTTGTATGCCAGGGAGAATCAGCCCCAGCATTTT
CDR3 length: 16; V gene: TRBV5-5; J gene: TRBJ2-7; D gene: .; clone size: .; CDR3 protein: CASSWADGPSSYEQYF; CDR3 DNA: TGTGCCAGCAGCTGGGCGGACGGACCAAGCTCCTACGAGCAGTACTTC
CDR3 length: 15; V gene: TRBV18; J gene: TRBJ2-1; D gene: .; clone size: .; CDR3 protein: CASSPRLEVGNEQFF; CDR3 DNA: TGTGCCAGCTCACCACGGCTAGAGGTTGGGAATGAGCAGTTCTTC
CDR3 length: 15; V gene: TRBV4-3; J gene: TRBJ2-7; D gene: .; clone size: .; CDR3 protein: CASSQITSSSYEQYF; CDR3 DNA: TGCGCCAGCAGCCAGATCACTAGCTCCTCCTACGAGCAGTACTTC
CDR3 length: 12; V gene: TRBV20-1; J gene: TRBJ1-1; D gene: .; clone size: few; CDR3 protein: CSARTSRTEAFF; CDR3 DNA: TGCAGTGCTAGGACCTCGCGCACTGAAGCTTTCTTT
CDR3 length: 16; V gene: TRBV20-1; J gene: TRBJ2-6; D gene: .; clone size: .; CDR3 protein: CSASRGVLSGANVLTF; CDR3 DNA: TGCAGTGCCAGCAGAGGGGTGTTATCTGGGGCCAACGTCCTGACTTTC
CDR3 length: 14; V gene: TRBV9; J gene: TRBJ2-5; D gene: .; clone size: few; CDR3 protein: CASSVRPQGETQYF; CDR3 DNA: TGTGCCAGCAGCGTCCGTCCTCAGGGAGAGACCCAGTACTTC
CDR3 length: 17; V gene: TRBV4-2; J gene: TRBJ1-5; D gene: .; clone size: .; CDR3 protein: CASSPRTDDTSNQPQHF; CDR3 DNA: TGTGCCAGCAGCCCGCGGACGGATGATACTAGCAATCAGCCCCAGCATTTT
CDR3 length: 14; V gene: TRBV6-1; J gene: TRBJ2-7; D gene: TRBD1; clone size: .; CDR3 protein: CASTHRGPGNEQYF; CDR3 DNA: TGTGCCAGTACGCACAGGGGGCCAGGCAACGAGCAGTACTTC